This T cell receptor beta chain was retrieved from a study of blood T cell repertoires in COVID-19. Background on the study: From T cells, B-cell-depleted T cells, or PBMCs came the material, which was cDNA or gDNA.

During active infection, Seattle patients enrolled and were then monitored through disease. In the original processing: Reference gene primer amplification gave nucleated cell count estimates. Libraries were prepared by immunoSEQ multiplex PCR; TCRdb keeps only in-frame clonotypes and omits some of them. The V and J calls and clone size come from that table; D and trimming were worked out from the DNA. Of a few hundred thousand clones detected, about 90% appear once; the ten largest clones hold approximately 3%. V was cut by 2 bases and J by 5 bases, with 16 bases left in between. The CDR3 length is 15 residues. Germline assignment: CDR1 SGHNT and CDR2 YYREEE (reference sequence).

The receptor's source is a woman in her 30s with COVID-19, enrolled during active disease. J is TRBJ1-2 and V is TRBV5-4, with D perhaps TRBD1 (6 bases). The sample consisted of peripheral blood. The CDR3 DNA sequence: TGTGCCAGCAGCTTAGACCTCGGACAGACTTATGGCTACACCTTC. This gives the protein CASSLDLGQTYGYTF.